The subject of this entry is one TCR beta chain. This sample stems from a study of blood T cell repertoires in COVID-19. Across the whole study: Both acute and convalescent COVID-19 samples were obtained from the United States, Italy and Spain. PBMCs, B-cell-depleted T cells, or T cells were the source of the cDNA or gDNA that made up the material.

Original analysis: Reference gene primer amplification yielded estimated nucleated cell counts. Method: immunoSEQ multiplex PCR; TCRdb's copy keeps in-frame clones and lacks some. V and J calls plus clone size are reproduced from that table; the DNA served to infer D and trimming. The table shows roughly 60,000 clones, with just under 85% occurring only once. V shed 6 bases and J 4 bases; nucleotides not matched to a gene: 3. CDR3 length: 14 amino acids. In germline, CDR1 is KGHSH, CDR2 LQKENI. Sequenced material: peripheral blood. V is TRBV18 and J is TRBJ1-3, with 10 positions matching TRBD1. This sequence was found in a man in his sixties with acute or convalescent COVID-19. The CDR3 sequence is CASSRDRGGNTIYF. The CDR3, as DNA: TGTGCCAGCTCCCGGGACAGGGGAGGAAACACCATATATTTT.